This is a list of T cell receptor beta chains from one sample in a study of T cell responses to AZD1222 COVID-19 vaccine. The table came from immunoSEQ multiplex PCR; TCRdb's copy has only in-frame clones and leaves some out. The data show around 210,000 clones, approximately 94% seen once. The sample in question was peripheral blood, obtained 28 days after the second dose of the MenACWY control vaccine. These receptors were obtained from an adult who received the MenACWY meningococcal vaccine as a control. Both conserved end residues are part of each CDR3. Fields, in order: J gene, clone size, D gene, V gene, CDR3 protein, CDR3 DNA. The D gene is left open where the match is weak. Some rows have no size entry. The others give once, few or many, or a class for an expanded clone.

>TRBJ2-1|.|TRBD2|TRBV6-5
CASSYGIAGRTEQFF
TGTGCCAGCAGTTACGGAATAGCGGGACGTACTGAGCAGTTCTTC
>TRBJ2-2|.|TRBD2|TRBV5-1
CASSPPGLAGTTGELFF
TGCGCCAGCAGCCCACCGGGCCTAGCGGGAACCACCGGGGAGCTGTTTTTT
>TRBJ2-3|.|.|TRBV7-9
CASSLKGTDTQYF
TGTGCCAGCAGCTTAAAGGGCACAGATACGCAGTATTTT
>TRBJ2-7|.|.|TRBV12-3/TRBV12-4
CASSLQGPYEQYF
TGTGCCAGCAGTTTACAGGGGCCGTACGAGCAGTACTTC
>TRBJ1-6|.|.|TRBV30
CAWSAQDPKYFPLHF
TGTGCCTGGAGTGCACAAGACCCAAAATACTTCCCCCTCCACTTT
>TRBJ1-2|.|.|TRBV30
CAWTKTGALGGYTF
TGTGCCTGGACCAAAACCGGGGCCCTGGGGGGCTACACCTTC
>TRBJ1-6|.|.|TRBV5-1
CASSSDGNSPLHF
TGCGCCAGCAGCTCAGACGGGAATTCACCCCTCCACTTT
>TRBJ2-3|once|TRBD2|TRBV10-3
CAISETGLAGGDTDTQYF
TGTGCCATCAGTGAGACGGGACTAGCGGGAGGTGACACAGATACGCAGTATTTT
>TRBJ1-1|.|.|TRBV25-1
CASSQTGGAFF
TGTGCCAGCAGTCAGACAGGAGGAGCTTTCTTT
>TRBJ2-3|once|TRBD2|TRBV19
CASSIEVAGGQDTQYF
TGTGCCAGTAGTATAGAGGTAGCGGGGGGGCAAGATACGCAGTATTTT
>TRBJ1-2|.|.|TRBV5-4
CASSLDRQASGYTF
TGTGCCAGCAGCTTGGACCGACAGGCTTCGGGCTACACCTTC
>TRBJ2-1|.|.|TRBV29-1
CSVVTSYNEQFF
TGCAGCGTTGTTACTAGCTACAATGAGCAGTTCTTC
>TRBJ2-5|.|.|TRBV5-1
CASSFSEYQETQYF
TGCGCCAGCAGCTTTTCAGAGTACCAAGAGACCCAGTACTTC
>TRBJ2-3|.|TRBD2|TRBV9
CASSLGASGRGVDTQYF
TGTGCCAGCTCTCTGGGGGCTAGCGGGAGAGGAGTAGATACGCAGTATTTT
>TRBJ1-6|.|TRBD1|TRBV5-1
CASSPDRVRSPLHF
TGCGCCAGCAGCCCGGACAGGGTTCGGTCACCCCTCCACTTT
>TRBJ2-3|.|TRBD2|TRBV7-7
CASSPQRVASGGDTQYF
TGTGCCAGCAGCCCCCAAAGGGTCGCTAGCGGGGGGGATACGCAGTATTTT
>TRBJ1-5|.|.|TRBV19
CASSPDGQISNQPQHF
TGTGCCAGTAGTCCCGATGGTCAGATTTCCAATCAGCCCCAGCATTTT
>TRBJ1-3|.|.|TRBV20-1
CSASVASSGNTIYF
TGCAGTGCTAGTGTAGCGAGCTCTGGAAACACCATATATTTT
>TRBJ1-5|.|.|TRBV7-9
CASSLSQGRGLNQPQHF
TGTGCCAGCAGCCTATCCCAGGGAAGGGGCCTCAATCAGCCCCAGCATTTT
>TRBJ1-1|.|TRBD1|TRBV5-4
CATAGQGSMNTEAFF
TGTGCCACAGCAGGACAGGGATCTATGAACACTGAAGCTTTCTTT
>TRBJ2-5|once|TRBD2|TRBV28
CASTLWTSGRAQETQYF
TGTGCCAGCACCCTCTGGACTAGCGGGAGGGCCCAAGAGACCCAGTACTTC
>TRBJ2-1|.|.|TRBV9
CASSVVGDLYNEQFF
TGTGCCAGCAGCGTAGTAGGTGACCTATACAATGAGCAGTTCTTC
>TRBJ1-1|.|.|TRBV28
CASSLSRRYRPLF
TGTGCCAGCAGTTTATCACGACGATATCGGCCCCTTTTT
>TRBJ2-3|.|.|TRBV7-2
CASSLGGGQRIISTDTQYF
TGTGCCAGCAGCTTAGGGGGGGGGCAGAGAATAATTAGCACAGATACGCAGTATTTT
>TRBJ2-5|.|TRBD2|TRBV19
CASSLWTSGGAGETQYF
TGTGCCAGTAGTCTCTGGACTAGCGGGGGCGCGGGGGAGACCCAGTACTTC
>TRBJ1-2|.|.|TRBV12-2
CASPRKTGYTF
TGTGCAAGTCCCCGTAAAACTGGCTACACCTTC
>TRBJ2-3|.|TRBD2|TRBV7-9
CASSPTGTTTDTQYF
TGTGCCAGCAGCCCCACCGGGACTACCACAGATACGCAGTATTTT
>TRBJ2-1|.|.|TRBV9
CASSVSLFSHYNEQFF
TGTGCCAGCAGCGTAAGTCTGTTTTCCCATTACAATGAGCAGTTCTTC
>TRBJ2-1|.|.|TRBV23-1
CASSLPLYRGYKVYNEQFF
TGCGCCAGCAGTCTACCCCTGTACCGGGGCTATAAAGTCTACAATGAGCAGTTCTTC
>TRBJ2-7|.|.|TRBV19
CASSIASGTASYEQYF
TGTGCCAGTAGTATAGCCTCGGGGACCGCCTCCTACGAGCAGTACTTC
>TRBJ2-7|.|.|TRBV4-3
CASSRDSGPSYEQYF
TGCGCCAGCAGCCGAGACAGTGGACCTTCCTACGAGCAGTACTTC
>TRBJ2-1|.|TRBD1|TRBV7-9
CASSPSGGPRQGNEQFF
TGTGCCAGCAGCCCGAGTGGTGGGCCTCGACAGGGGAATGAGCAGTTCTTC
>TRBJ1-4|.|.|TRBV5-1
CASSLGAGVGNEKLFF
TGCGCCAGCAGCCTGGGCGCGGGGGTGGGGAATGAAAAACTGTTTTTT
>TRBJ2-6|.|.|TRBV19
CASSILVRAGANVLTF
TGTGCCAGTAGTATATTGGTCAGGGCTGGGGCCAACGTCCTGACTTTC
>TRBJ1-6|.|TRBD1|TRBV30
CAWSGRTGGGSPLHF
TGTGCCTGGAGTGGAAGGACAGGGGGGGGTTCACCCCTCCACTTT
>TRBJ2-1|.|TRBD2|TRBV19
CASSIRTSGIYNEQFF
TGTGCCAGTAGTATAAGGACTAGCGGGATCTACAATGAGCAGTTCTTC
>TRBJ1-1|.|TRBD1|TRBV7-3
CASSLGRQGDTEAFF
TGTGCCAGCAGCTTGGGTCGACAGGGGGACACTGAAGCTTTCTTT
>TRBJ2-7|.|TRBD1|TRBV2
CASRGTGVYEQYF
TGTGCCAGCAGGGGGACAGGGGTATACGAGCAGTACTTC
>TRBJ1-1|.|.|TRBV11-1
CASSLNDSPGTEAFF
TGTGCCAGCAGCTTAAACGACAGTCCGGGGACTGAAGCTTTCTTT
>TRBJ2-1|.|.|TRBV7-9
CASSLGFLRQFF
TGTGCCAGCAGCTTAGGCTTCTTGAGGCAGTTCTTC
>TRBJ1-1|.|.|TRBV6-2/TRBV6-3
CASSYLDEYTEAFF
TGTGCCAGCAGTTATTTGGATGAATACACTGAAGCTTTCTTT
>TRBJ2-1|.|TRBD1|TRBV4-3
CASSDDRGGRNEQFF
TGCGCCAGCAGCGATGACAGGGGCGGTAGGAATGAGCAGTTCTTC
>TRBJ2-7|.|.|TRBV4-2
CASSQDGSYEQYF
TGTGCCAGCAGCCAAGACGGGTCCTACGAGCAGTACTTC